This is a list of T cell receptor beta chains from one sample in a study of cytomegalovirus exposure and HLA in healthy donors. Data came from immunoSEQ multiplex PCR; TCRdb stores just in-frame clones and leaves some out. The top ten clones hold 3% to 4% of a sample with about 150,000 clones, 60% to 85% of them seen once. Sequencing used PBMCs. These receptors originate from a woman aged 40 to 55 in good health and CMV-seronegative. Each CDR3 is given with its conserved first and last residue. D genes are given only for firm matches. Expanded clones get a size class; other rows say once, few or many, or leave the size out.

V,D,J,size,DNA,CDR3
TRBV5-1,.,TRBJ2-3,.,TGCGCCAGCAGCTTCACAGGGGGGGAAGATACGCAGTATTTT,CASSFTGGEDTQYF
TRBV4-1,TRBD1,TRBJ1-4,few,TGCGCCAGCAGCCAAACCGGGACAGGGAATGAAAAACTGTTTTTT,CASSQTGTGNEKLFF
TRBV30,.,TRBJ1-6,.,TGTGCCTGTGGGGCAGATAATTCACCCCTCCACTTT,CACGADNSPLHF
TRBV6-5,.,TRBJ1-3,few,TGTGCCAGCAGTTACACCGGTCCGGGGGATGGAAACACCATATATTTT,CASSYTGPGDGNTIYF
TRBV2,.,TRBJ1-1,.,TGTGCCAGCAGTGAGGAACGGGACACTGAAGCTTTCTTT,CASSEERDTEAFF
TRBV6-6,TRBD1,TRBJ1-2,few,TGTGCCAGCAGAGAAGGACAGGGCGGCTACACCTTC,CASREGQGGYTF
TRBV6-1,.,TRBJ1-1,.,TGTGCCAGCAGTGATGTTGGCAGTTTAGCCACTGAAGCTTTCTTT,CASSDVGSLATEAFF
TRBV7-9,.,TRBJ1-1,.,TGTGCCAGCAGTTTCGGGGGGGCTGAAGCTTTCTTT,CASSFGGAEAFF
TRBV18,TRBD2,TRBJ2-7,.,TGTGCCAGCTCACCACGGGGGGGGAAGGATACCCACGAGCAGTACTTC,CASSPRGGKDTHEQYF
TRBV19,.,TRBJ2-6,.,TGTGCCAGTAGTATAGGGGGAGGCTCTGGGGCCAACGTCCTGACTTTC,CASSIGGGSGANVLTF
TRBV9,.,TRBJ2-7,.,TGTGCCAGCAGCGCCCAAGCGACAGTTGCCTACGAGCAGTACTTC,CASSAQATVAYEQYF
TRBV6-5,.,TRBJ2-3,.,TGTGCCAGCAGTTACCTTAGCGGTGGGACAGATACGCAGTATTTT,CASSYLSGGTDTQYF
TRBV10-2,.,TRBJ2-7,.,TGCGCCAGCACCCTGACGACAGGTACCCACGAGCAGTACTTC,CASTLTTGTHEQYF
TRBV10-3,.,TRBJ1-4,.,TGTGCCATCAGGGCCGCCAGGACCCTAGGGGATGAAAAACTGTTTTTT,CAIRAARTLGDEKLFF
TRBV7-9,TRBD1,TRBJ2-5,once,TGTGCCAGCAGCTTTATCCCGGGACAGGGCACGGGCGAGACCCAGTACTTC,CASSFIPGQGTGETQYF
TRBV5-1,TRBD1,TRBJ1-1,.,TGCGCCAGCAACCCCGGGACAGGTAACACTGAAGCTTTCTTT,CASNPGTGNTEAFF
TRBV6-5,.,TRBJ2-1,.,TGTGCCAGCAGTTACTCGACTATCTCCTACAATGAGCAGTTCTTC,CASSYSTISYNEQFF
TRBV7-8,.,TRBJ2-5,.,TGTGCCAGCAACCCTTACACCGAAGAGACCCAGTACTTC,CASNPYTEETQYF
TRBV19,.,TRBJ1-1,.,TGTGCCAGTAATATCAGGGCATTGAACACTGAAGCTTTCTTT,CASNIRALNTEAFF
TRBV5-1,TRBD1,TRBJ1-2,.,TGCGCCAGCAGCTTGGGTATCGGACAGGGGGACTATGGCTACACCTTC,CASSLGIGQGDYGYTF
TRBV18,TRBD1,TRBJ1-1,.,TGTGCCAGCGACAACAGGGGAGAAGCTTTCTTT,CASDNRGEAFF
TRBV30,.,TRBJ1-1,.,TGTGCCTGGAGCAAACAGGCTAACACTGAAGCTTTCTTT,CAWSKQANTEAFF
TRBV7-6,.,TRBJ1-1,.,TGTGCCAGCAGCTTAGACATGAACACTGAAGCTTTCTTT,CASSLDMNTEAFF
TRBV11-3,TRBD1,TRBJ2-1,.,TGTGCCAGCAGCTTGGGGGACAGGGTGGACAATGAGCAGTTCTTC,CASSLGDRVDNEQFF
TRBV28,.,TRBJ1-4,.,TGTGCCAGCAGAGGAGACCCAAATGAAAAACTGTTTTTT,CASRGDPNEKLFF